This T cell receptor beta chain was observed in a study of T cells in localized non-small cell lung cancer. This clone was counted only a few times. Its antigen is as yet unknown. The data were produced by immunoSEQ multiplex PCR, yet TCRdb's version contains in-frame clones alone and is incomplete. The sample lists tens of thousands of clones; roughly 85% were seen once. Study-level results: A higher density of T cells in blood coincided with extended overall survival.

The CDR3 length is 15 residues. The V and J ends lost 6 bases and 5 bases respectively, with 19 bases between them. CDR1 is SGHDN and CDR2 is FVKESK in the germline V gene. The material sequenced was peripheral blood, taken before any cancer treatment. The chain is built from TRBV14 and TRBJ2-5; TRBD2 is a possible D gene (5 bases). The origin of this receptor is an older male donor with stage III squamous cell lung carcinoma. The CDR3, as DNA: TGTGCCAGCAGTCTAGAGGGCAGAGCGGCGGAGACCCAGTACTTC. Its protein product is CASSLEGRAAETQYF.